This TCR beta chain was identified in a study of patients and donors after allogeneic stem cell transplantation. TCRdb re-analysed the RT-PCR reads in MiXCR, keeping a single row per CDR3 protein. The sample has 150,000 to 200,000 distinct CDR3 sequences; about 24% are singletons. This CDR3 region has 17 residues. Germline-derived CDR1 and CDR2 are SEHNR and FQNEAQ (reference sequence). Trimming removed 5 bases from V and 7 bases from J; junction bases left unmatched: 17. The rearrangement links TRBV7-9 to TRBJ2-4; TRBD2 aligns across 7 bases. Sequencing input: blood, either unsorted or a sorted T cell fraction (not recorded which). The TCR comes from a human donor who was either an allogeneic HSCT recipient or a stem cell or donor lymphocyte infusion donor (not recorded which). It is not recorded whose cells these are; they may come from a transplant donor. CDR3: CASSQSGTPLGGNIQYF. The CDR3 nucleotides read TGTGCCAGCAGCCAGAGTGGTACCCCCCTGGGGGGGAACATTCAGTACTTC.